The clone carrying this T cell receptor (beta chain) was detected a few times. Its antigen is still unknown. These data originate in a study of OX40 agonist ivuxolimab in advanced cancers. Study at large: Ivuxolimab, an agonistic anti-OX40 (CD134) antibody, was given to patients.

Some clones are missing from TCRdb's copy, which holds only in-frame ones; the method was immunoSEQ multiplex PCR. Among about 18,000 clones listed, around 91% were seen once. Findings and caveats of the study: CD4+ T cells averaged fewer expanded clones than CD8+ T cells. Researchers did not determine the expanded peripheral T cells' antigen specificity. Some patients who did not respond also had low normalized T-cell clonal expansion.

V was trimmed by 1 base and J by 3 bases, leaving 7 bases between them. This CDR3 region has 13 residues. CDR1 is SGDLS and CDR2 is YYNGEE in the germline V gene. The chain couples TRBV9 to TRBJ1-1; D is unclear. Specimen: CD4+ or CD8+ T cells sorted from blood, collected in a trial of the OX40 agonist ivuxolimab. The receptor comes from an adult with an advanced solid tumor such as melanoma, head and neck, liver or kidney cancer. CDR3 in DNA: TGTGCCAGCAGCGTAAGCGGGTACACTGAAGCTTTCTTT. Protein: CASSVSGYTEAFF.